Shown below are 14 T cell receptor beta chains from a single sample sequenced in a study of preoperative IRX-2 immunotherapy in early breast cancer. Libraries were prepared by immunoSEQ multiplex PCR; TCRdb keeps only in-frame clonotypes and omits some of them. Of 40,000 to 50,000 clones in the sample, 70% to 85% were seen once. The treatment: preoperative locoregional IRX-2 cytokine immunotherapy. Source: tumor tissue, taken after IRX-2 immunotherapy. The receptors stem from a human donor with breast cancer.

CDR3 in amino acids: CASTTLGANTEAFF. In DNA form, the CDR3 reads TGTGCCAGTACCACGTTGGGGGCGAACACTGAAGCTTTCTTT. The chain has TRBV19 and TRBJ1-1; D perhaps matches TRBD1 (6 bases). Trimming took 7 bases from V and 1 from J, leaving 13 bases between them. CDR3 length: 14 residues. CDR1 LNHDA and CDR2 SQIVND come from the germline V gene (reference sequence).

The chain carries TRBV6-8 and TRBJ2-5; D is perhaps TRBD1 or TRBD2 (6 bases each). The CDR3 has 13 amino acids. Trimming stripped 10 bases from V and 8 bases from J, with 20 bases between. Germline V gene lookup returns CDR1 MNHGY and CDR2 SAAAGT. CDR3 sequence (DNA): TGTGCCACCGCATTGGCGAGGGGGGAAACCCAGTACTTC. Translated: CATALARGETQYF.

The chain is built from TRBV18 and TRBJ2-3; D uncertain. Per the germline V gene, CDR1 is KGHSH and CDR2 is LQKENI. There are 14 residues in the CDR3. V was shortened by 3 bases and J by 3 bases, with 10 bases between the two germline ends. CDR3 in DNA: TGTGCCAGCTCACCGGGGTCGTGGACAGATACGCAGTATTTT. Translation: CASSPGSWTDTQYF.

The rearrangement uses TRBV18 and TRBJ1-2; no firm D call. The CDR3 covers 14 residues. V was pared by 0 bases and J by 4 bases, with 9 bases between. Germline V gene sequence: CDR1 KGHSH, CDR2 LQKENI. The CDR3: CASSPPVVTYGYTF. The CDR3 DNA is TGTGCCAGCTCACCACCGGTGGTGACCTATGGCTACACCTTC.

This clone was counted a single time. The chain employs TRBV28 and TRBJ2-7, with D perhaps TRBD2 (5 bases). Per germline, CDR1 MDHEN and CDR2 SYDVKM. This CDR3 spans 14 amino acids. V dropped 5 bases and J dropped 4 bases, with 15 bases sitting between them. In DNA form, the CDR3 reads TGTGCCAGCAGTCCCCAGACGGGGTGGTACGAGCAGTACTTC. Translating it yields CASSPQTGWYEQYF.

V is TRBV5-1 and J is TRBJ2-3; 8 positions agree with TRBD2. V lost 0 bases, J lost 5 bases, and 5 bases stayed unmatched. The CDR3 totals 15 residues. CDR1 SGHRS and CDR2 YFSETQ come from the germline V gene. CDR3 amino acids: CASSLGAGERDTQYF. As DNA, the CDR3 is TGCGCCAGCAGCTTGGGAGCGGGAGAGAGAGATACGCAGTATTTT.

The chain has TRBV28 and TRBJ1-2, with D hard to call. The CDR3 totals 16 residues. In germline, CDR1 is MDHEN, CDR2 SYDVKM. V was trimmed by 3 bases and J by 2 bases, leaving 16 bases between them. The CDR3 nucleotides are TGTGCCAGCAGTTTGGCCGATGGCCCCGCGAACTATGGCTACACCTTC. Translating gives CASSLADGPANYGYTF.

This clone showed up just once. The genes are TRBV5-1 and TRBJ2-7; TRBD2 might be the D (6 bases). Per germline, CDR1 SGHRS and CDR2 YFSETQ. V shed 0 bases and J shed 5 bases, with 18 bases lying between them. This CDR3 has 16 residues. The CDR3 sequence: CASSLEAGGSQDEQYF. Here the CDR3 DNA reads TGCGCCAGCAGCTTGGAAGCGGGCGGATCCCAGGACGAGCAGTACTTC.

This CDR3 reads CASSLQRGSGNTIYF. The CDR3 bases are TGTGCCAGCAGCTTACAACGGGGCTCTGGAAACACCATATATTTT. The chain couples TRBV11-3 to TRBJ1-3; D gene unclear. The length of the CDR3 is 15 residues. Germline V lookup: CDR1 SGHNT, CDR2 YENEEA. Trimming took 2 bases from V and 0 from J, leaving 8 bases between them.

V usage is TRBV19 and J usage is TRBJ2-5, with TRBD2 identical over 9 bases. The CDR3 runs 13 residues. The junction had 4 bases not matched to a gene; V was cut back by 7 bases and J by 4 bases. The germline gives CDR1 LNHDA, CDR2 SQIVND (reference sequence). CDR3 sequence: CASKAGGSETQYF. The CDR3 bases are TGTGCCAGTAAAGCGGGGGGTTCAGAGACCCAGTACTTC.

The rearrangement joins TRBV11-3 to TRBJ2-5, with TRBD1 as a possible D gene (6 bases). V was shortened by 5 bases and J by 0 bases, with 13 bases between the two germline ends. Germline CDR1 reads SGHNT; CDR2 reads YENEEA. This CDR3 has 15 residues. CDR3 in DNA: TGTGCCAGCAGCCGCGCAGGGGCCAACCAAGAGACCCAGTACTTC. This translates into CASSRAGANQETQYF.

CDR3 DNA: TGTGCCAGCAGCTTACGCGCCCGAACCTACGAGCAGTACTTC. It specifies CASSLRARTYEQYF. This rearrangement joins TRBV14 to TRBJ2-7; D gene ambiguous. Trimming stripped 5 bases from V and 2 bases from J, with 13 bases between. Germline V gene sequence: CDR1 SGHDN, CDR2 FVKESK. The CDR3 has 14 amino acids.

The rearrangement links TRBV6-8 to TRBJ2-7, with D perhaps matching TRBD1 (6 bases). Germline assignment: CDR1 MNHGY and CDR2 SAAAGT. The CDR3 consists of 15 residues. V was cut by 6 bases and J by 0 bases, with 15 bases left in between. CDR3 residues: CASRERQVSSYEQYF. CDR3 coding DNA: TGTGCCAGCAGGGAACGACAGGTTAGCTCCTACGAGCAGTACTTC.

The sample holds one count of this clone. This chain uses TRBV18 with TRBJ1-6; perhaps TRBD1 as D (5 bases). V shed 3 bases and J shed 9 bases, with 12 bases lying between them. The CDR3 contains 14 residues. Germline V CDR1 and CDR2: KGHSH, LQKENI. This CDR3 is CASSPKGQSSPLHF. The CDR3 DNA reads TGTGCCAGCTCACCGAAGGGGCAAAGTTCACCCCTCCACTTT.